These 8 T cell receptor beta chains came from one sample sequenced in a study of cytomegalovirus exposure and HLA in healthy donors. A multiplex PCR was run with 60 Vbeta primers and 13 Jbeta primers. Here immunoSEQ multiplex PCR was the method, and the copy in TCRdb shows in-frame clones only, minus some. The table records approximately 150,000 clones, about 70% of them present only once. Specimen: PBMCs. These receptors were taken from a man aged 30 to 45 in good health and CMV-seropositive.

The rearrangement uses TRBV7-9 and TRBJ2-7; TRBD2 matches 7 bases. Germline V lookup: CDR1 SEHNR, CDR2 FQNEAQ (reference sequence). V lost 0 bases to trimming and J lost 2 bases; unmatched junction nucleotides: 7. The CDR3 is made up of 16 amino acids. CDR3 sequence: CASSLAWEGKTYEQYF. In DNA form, the CDR3 reads TGTGCCAGCAGCTTAGCGTGGGAGGGAAAGACCTACGAGCAGTACTTC. Together with reference TRBV7-9 and TRBJ2-7, the CDR3 gives the full variable domain: DTGVSQNPRHKITKRGQNVTFRCDPISEHNRLYWYRQTLGQGPEFLTYFQNEAQLEKSRLLSDRFSAERPKGSFSTLEIQRTEQGDSAMYLCASSLAWEGKTYEQYFGPGTRLTVT.

This clone was counted only a few times. The chain links TRBV21-1 to TRBJ1-2; TRBD1 was called by the table and not checked on the DNA. TRBV21-1 is recorded as a pseudogene. The CDR3 is made up of 13 amino acids. In nucleotides, the CDR3 is TGTGCCGGGAAAACAGGGGGCTTTCTTGGGGACACCTTC. Translating gives CAGKTGGFLGDTF.

J is TRBJ2-7 and V is TRBV5-5, with D hard to call. The V gene's germline CDR1 is SGHKS and CDR2 YYEKEE (reference sequence). V was clipped by 3 bases and J by 7 bases, with 14 bases between them. The CDR3 runs 13 residues. This CDR3 is CASSYTPQVEQYF. The CDR3 nucleotides read TGTGCCAGCAGCTATACTCCCCAGGTGGAGCAGTACTTC.

V is TRBV7-9 and J is TRBJ2-7; TRBD1 agrees at 12 bases. The CDR3 extends over 15 amino acids. V shed 3 bases and J 7 bases; nucleotides not matched to a gene: 7. Germline CDR1 is SEHNR and CDR2 is FQNEAQ (reference sequence). The CDR3 is CASSFMGTGGIEQYF. CDR3 sequence (DNA): TGTGCCAGCAGCTTTATGGGGACAGGGGGCATTGAGCAGTACTTC.

CDR3 nucleotides: TGTGCCAGCAGTGAAGAGAGGAACATTCAGTACTTC. It translates to CASSEERNIQYF. The chain couples TRBV2 to TRBJ2-4; D unclear. Trimming took off 1 base at V and 7 bases at J, with 5 bases between the two ends. Germline CDR1 and CDR2: SNHLY and FYNNEI. The CDR3 length is 12 residues.

This clone occurred once. The chain couples TRBV11-2 to TRBJ2-5; 14 bases map to TRBD2. Germline CDR1 and CDR2: SGHAT and FQNNGV. V lost 6 bases to trimming and J lost 5 bases; unmatched junction nucleotides: 8. There are 16 residues in the CDR3. In nucleotides, the CDR3 is TGTGCCAGCAGACAACCGGGACTAGCGGGAGTGGAGACCCAGTACTTC. Amino acid sequence: CASRQPGLAGVETQYF.

V is TRBV7-2 and J is TRBJ2-3; the D gene is possibly TRBD2 (5 bases). The germline gives CDR1 SGHTA, CDR2 FQGNSA. There are 14 residues in the CDR3. V was shortened by 4 bases and J by 4 bases, with 12 bases between the two germline ends. CDR3 bases: TGTGCCAGCAGCTCCGAAGGAGCGGCAGATACGCAGTATTTT. Translated, it gives CASSSEGAADTQYF.

V is TRBV5-1 and J is TRBJ1-1; tentatively, D is TRBD1 (6 bases). Germline loops: CDR1 SGHRS, CDR2 YFSETQ. The CDR3 is made up of 13 amino acids. The V end lost 2 bases, the J end lost 4 bases, and 9 bases lay between the germline ends. The CDR3 protein is CASSFRGGTEAFF. The CDR3 DNA follows: TGCGCCAGCAGCTTCAGGGGTGGCACTGAAGCTTTCTTT.